Detailed here is one T cell receptor beta chain. Its cognate antigen is unknown. An end of the junction differs from the germline gene, which may be a read error. Disease was node-negative on CT and PET/CT in all patients; none had prior chemotherapy, radiotherapy or other malignancies. This entry is derived from a study of prognosis after radiotherapy for stage I lung cancer. Study-level points and caveats: Lower Shannon entropy values were found after stereotactic body radiation therapy in patients who developed distant metastases.

Researchers used two-round multiplex PCR to amplify TCR beta CDR3 starting from genomic DNA. The first round of PCR was done with primers that matched each TRBV and TRBJ gene. TCRdb redid the calling of the multiplex PCR reads with MiXCR, one entry per CDR3 protein. The sample holds 26,000 or so distinct CDR3 sequences, approximately 31% seen once. This sequence originates from a donor older than 45 with non-small cell lung cancer. Specimen: PBMCs, collected before or after stereotactic body radiation therapy (not recorded which).

CDR3 loop: CSSSGGQGADTQYF. The CDR3 DNA reads as TGTTCCAGCAGTGGCGGACAGGGTGCAGATACTCAGTATTTT. J is TRBJ2-3 and V is TRBV6-4; 8 positions match TRBD1. Germline-derived CDR1 and CDR2 are MRHNA and SNTAGT. The CDR3 has 14 residues.